The source of this T cell receptor (beta chain) is a study of cytomegalovirus exposure and HLA in healthy donors. Study-level results: Indistinguishable V segments, including TRBV6-2 and TRBV6-3, were excluded.

Concerning this clone: What it binds is not known.

60 Vbeta and 13 Jbeta primers were used in PCR. The method was immunoSEQ multiplex PCR; TCRdb's version includes in-frame clones alone and lacks a portion of them. The sample has about 84,000 clones; roughly 63% are singletons. Germline V gives CDR1 MNHEY, CDR2 SVGAGI. Deletions cut 5 bases from V and 5 bases from J, with 15 bases between. This CDR3 contains 15 residues. The receptor's source is a middle-aged woman in good health and CMV-seropositive. The J gene is TRBJ2-2, the V gene TRBV6-5; tentative D call: TRBD1 (8 bases). Sequencing input: PBMCs. CDR3: CASSHRGGGTGELFF. CDR3 nucleotide sequence: TGTGCCAGCAGTCACAGGGGGGGCGGGACCGGGGAGCTGTTTTTT.